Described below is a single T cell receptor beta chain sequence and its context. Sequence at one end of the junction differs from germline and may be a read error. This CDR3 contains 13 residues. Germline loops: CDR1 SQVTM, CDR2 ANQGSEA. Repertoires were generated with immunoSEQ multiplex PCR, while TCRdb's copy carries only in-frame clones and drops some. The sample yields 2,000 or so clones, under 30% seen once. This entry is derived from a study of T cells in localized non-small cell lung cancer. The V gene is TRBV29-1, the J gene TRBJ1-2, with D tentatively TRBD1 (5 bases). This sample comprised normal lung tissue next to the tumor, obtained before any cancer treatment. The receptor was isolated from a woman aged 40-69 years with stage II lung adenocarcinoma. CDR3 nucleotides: TGCAGCGTTGAGCAGACGGACATACGGAATCCCGGTTTC. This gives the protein CSVEQTDIRNPGF.